Following are 22 T cell receptor beta chains from one sample sequenced in a study of blood T cell repertoires in COVID-19. Using immunoSEQ multiplex PCR, the repertoire was profiled, and TCRdb retains in-frame clones only, with some absent. This table has hundreds of thousands of clones, about 79% appearing once. Sequenced sample: PBMCs or T cells enriched from blood (not recorded which). These receptors came from a woman aged 60-75 years who had recovered from COVID-19.

Only a few counts were recorded for this clone. The chain combines TRBV16 with TRBJ2-5; possible D gene TRBD2, 5 bases. The CDR3 is 12 amino acids. Germline lookup yields CDR1 KGHSY and CDR2 FQNENV. V was clipped by 3 bases and J by 5 bases, with 7 bases between them. CDR3 loop: CASSHTRETQYF. For the CDR3, the DNA is TGTGCCAGCAGCCATACTAGGGAGACCCAGTACTTC. Full variable domain (outside the CDR3, taken from reference TRBV16 and TRBJ2-5): GEEVAQTPKHLVRGEGQKAKLYCAPIKGHSYVFWYQQVLKNEFKFLISFQNENVFDETGMPKERFSAKCLPNSPCSLEIQATKLEDSAVYFCASSHTRETQYFGPGTRLLVL.

The chain combines TRBV5-1 with TRBJ2-1; D possibly corresponds to TRBD1 (6 bases). The germline V and J ends were trimmed by 2 bases and 2 bases, with 11 bases remaining between them. The CDR3 spans 15 residues. Germline CDR1 SGHRS, CDR2 YFSETQ. The CDR3 protein is CASSFDRSAYNEQFF. The CDR3 coding sequence is TGCGCCAGCAGCTTTGACAGGTCAGCCTACAATGAGCAGTTCTTC.

V gene TRBV11-2 combines with J gene TRBJ1-1, with unresolved D. Looked up from germline, CDR1 is SGHAT and CDR2 is FQNNGV. Trimming removed 1 base at V and 4 bases at J, with 10 bases between. The CDR3 spans 14 residues. CDR3 sequence (DNA): TGTGCCAGCAGCTTAGTTTACCCGGGCACTGAAGCTTTCTTT. Translating gives CASSLVYPGTEAFF.

The V gene is TRBV5-8, the J gene TRBJ1-5, with D maybe TRBD1 (5 bases). Germline-derived CDR1 and CDR2 are SGHTS and YDEGEE. Trimming took off 0 bases at V and 6 bases at J, with 16 bases between the two ends. This CDR3 is 16 amino acids long. The CDR3 DNA sequence: TGTGCCAGCAGCTTGGTGAGAGGGGACTCGCTTCAGCCCCAGCATTTT. Protein: CASSLVRGDSLQPQHF.

This sequence joins TRBV11-2 and TRBJ2-1; 10 bases fit TRBD2. CDR3 length: 16 amino acids. The V segment lost 5 bases and the J segment 0 bases; nucleotides outside the gene matches: 4. CDR1 and CDR2 (germline): SGHAT, FQNNGV. CDR3 amino acids: CASSTLAGDSYNEQFF. For the CDR3, the DNA is TGTGCCAGCAGCACTCTAGCGGGGGACTCCTACAATGAGCAGTTCTTC.

The chain carries TRBV3-1 (or the pseudogene TRBV3-2) and TRBJ2-1; 11 nucleotides match TRBD2. Per germline, CDR1 LGHDT and CDR2 YNNKEL (reference sequence). Unmatched junction bases numbered 8, after V lost 0 bases and J lost 4 bases. CDR3 size: 18 residues. The CDR3 nucleotides are TGTGCCAGCAGCCAAGATAGTTTTAGCGGGAGGGCTTACAATGAGCAGTTCTTC. Encoded protein: CASSQDSFSGRAYNEQFF.

This clone came up a few times. The chain carries TRBV7-9 and TRBJ2-3; 7 bases align to TRBD2. Trimming cost V 5 bases and J 6 bases; bases outside gene matches: 11. Germline CDR1 and CDR2: SEHNR and FQNEAQ (reference sequence). This CDR3 has 15 amino acids. The CDR3 DNA reads TGTGCCAGCAGCCCTGGCAGTTTTAGCGGGGATACGCAGTATTTT. Amino acids: CASSPGSFSGDTQYF. The complete variable domain, with remaining parts taken from reference TRBV7-9 and TRBJ2-3, reads DTGVSQNPRHKITKRGQNVTFRCDPISEHNRLYWYRQTLGQGPEFLTYFQNEAQLEKSRLLSDRFSAERPKGSFSTLEIQRTEQGDSAMYLCASSPGSFSGDTQYFGPGTRLTVL.

The sample holds a few counts of this clone. The chain carries TRBV2 and TRBJ2-1; 8 nucleotides match TRBD1. Trimming at V came to 4 bases and at J to 4 bases, leaving 3 bases not matched to a gene. This CDR3 has 14 residues. CDR1 SNHLY and CDR2 FYNNEI come from the germline V gene. Here the CDR3 DNA reads TGTGCCAGCAGTGGCAGGACAGGGTACAATGAGCAGTTCTTC. Translation: CASSGRTGYNEQFF.

The gene calls are TRBV3-1 (or the pseudogene TRBV3-2) and TRBJ1-3; 8 positions agree with TRBD1. The V gene end was trimmed by 6 bases and the J gene end by 0 bases; junction bases not matched to a gene: 4. This CDR3 is built from 15 residues. Germline loops: CDR1 LGHDT, CDR2 YNNKEL (reference sequence). The CDR3 reads CASSRTGSSGNTIYF. The CDR3 DNA is TGTGCCAGCAGTCGGACAGGGAGCTCTGGAAACACCATATATTTT.

The J gene is TRBJ2-2, the V gene TRBV9; 9 bases map to TRBD2. V shed 5 bases and J 4 bases; nucleotides not matched to a gene: 3. The germline V gene encodes CDR1 SGDLS and CDR2 YYNGEE. This CDR3 has 14 amino acids. This CDR3 reads CASRAGGLTGELFF. In nucleotides, the CDR3 is TGTGCCAGCAGAGCGGGGGGCCTCACCGGGGAGCTGTTTTTT. Full variable domain (outside the CDR3, taken from reference TRBV9 and TRBJ2-2): DSGVTQTPKHLITATGQRVTLRCSPRSGDLSVYWYQQSLDQGLQFLIQYYNGEERAKGNILERFSAQQFPDLHSELNLSSLELGDSALYFCASRAGGLTGELFFGEGSRLTVL.

V and J are TRBV14 and TRBJ1-1; possibly TRBD1 for D (5 bases). Trimming stripped 0 bases from V and 6 bases from J, with 8 bases between. Looked up from germline, CDR1 is SGHDN and CDR2 is FVKESK. The CDR3 extends over 13 amino acids. The CDR3: CASSQEEGSEAFF. CDR3 nucleotides: TGTGCCAGCAGCCAAGAGGAGGGGTCTGAAGCTTTCTTT.

The gene calls are TRBV7-2 and TRBJ1-5; D ambiguous. CDR3 length: 13 amino acids. Trimming removed 2 bases at V and 5 bases at J, with 7 bases between. The germline V gene has CDR1 SGHTA and CDR2 FQGNSA. The CDR3 DNA is TGTGCCAGCAGCTTACAAGAGGATCAGCCCCAGCATTTT. Its protein product is CASSLQEDQPQHF.

This sequence joins TRBV5-4 and TRBJ2-5; 7 bases map to TRBD2. With 4 bases clipped from V and 5 bases from J, the junction kept 5 bases outside the gene matches. Germline V gene lookup returns CDR1 SGHNT and CDR2 YYREEE (reference sequence). The CDR3 contains 13 residues. The CDR3 sequence is CASSQPGGETQYF. DNA for the CDR3: TGTGCCAGCAGCCAACCGGGGGGTGAGACCCAGTACTTC.

The chain has TRBV7-2 and TRBJ1-2; 9 bases fit TRBD1. CDR3 length: 15 amino acids. Germline CDR1 and CDR2: SGHTA and FQGNSA. V lost 5 bases and J lost 7; bases outside the gene matches: 11. CDR3 sequence: CASSLGQGRFGGYTF. The CDR3 DNA reads as TGTGCCAGCAGCCTAGGACAGGGGAGGTTTGGTGGCTACACCTTC. Full variable domain (missing parts from reference TRBV7-2 and TRBJ1-2): GAGVSQSPSNKVTEKGKDVELRCDPISGHTALYWYRQSLGQGLEFLIYFQGNSAPDKSGLPSDRFSAERTGGSVSTLTIQRTQQEDSAVYLCASSLGQGRFGGYTFGSGTRLTVV.

The chain carries TRBV5-1 and TRBJ1-3, with D possibly being TRBD1 (5 bases). Germline CDR1 is SGHRS and CDR2 is YFSETQ. CDR3 size: 14 residues. Trimming shortened V by 7 bases and J by 4 bases, and 15 bases separated the two germline ends. The DNA for the CDR3 is TGCGCCAGCTCCGCCCGGCAGGGAGGAAACACCATATATTTT. As protein: CASSARQGGNTIYF.

The chain links TRBV12-3 or TRBV12-4 to TRBJ1-1; D is unresolved. V lost 6 bases and J lost 1, with 6 bases in between. This CDR3 is 12 amino acids long. In nucleotides, the CDR3 is TGTGCCAGCAGCCTAAGGAACACTGAAGCTTTCTTT. Translation gives CASSLRNTEAFF.

The chain has TRBV5-4 and TRBJ1-3; D unclear. V shed 2 bases and J shed 0 bases, with 12 bases lying between them. Germline V gives CDR1 SGHNT, CDR2 YYREEE (reference sequence). This CDR3 spans 16 amino acids. This CDR3 reads CASSFGGSDSGNTIYF. The CDR3 nucleotides read TGTGCCAGCAGCTTTGGCGGATCGGACTCTGGAAACACCATATATTTT.

CDR3 sequence (DNA): TGTGCCAGCAGCCAAGATCCGCCTAGCGGGGGGAGCACAGATACGCAGTATTTT. It yields the protein CASSQDPPSGGSTDTQYF. The chain joins TRBV4-2 to TRBJ2-3; 11 nucleotides line up with TRBD2. Looked up from germline, CDR1 is LGHNA and CDR2 is YNFKEQ. V was clipped by 0 bases and J by 0 bases; unmatched bases: 5. This CDR3 has 18 amino acids.

This clone was observed a few times. This chain uses TRBV3-1 (or the pseudogene TRBV3-2) with TRBJ2-5, with 9 bases identical to TRBD1. CDR3 size: 14 residues. The trim removed 3 bases at V and 4 bases at J, leaving 3 bases unmatched. CDR1 and CDR2 from the germline V gene are LGHDT and YNNKEL (reference sequence). The CDR3, as DNA: TGTGCCAGCAGCCACCTGGACAGGGGAGAGACCCAGTACTTC. Residues: CASSHLDRGETQYF.

The gene calls are TRBV4-1 and TRBJ1-1; TRBD1 aligns across 8 bases. Germline CDR1 reads MGHRA; CDR2 reads YSYEKL. Unmatched junction bases numbered 5, after V lost 1 base and J lost 4 bases. The CDR3 runs to 15 residues. This CDR3 is CASSQGPDRVTEAFF. The CDR3 DNA follows: TGCGCCAGCAGCCAAGGTCCGGACAGGGTCACTGAAGCTTTCTTT.

The chain employs TRBV9 and TRBJ2-6; D gene unclear. Germline V lookup: CDR1 SGDLS, CDR2 YYNGEE. The CDR3 contains 15 residues. V was trimmed by 3 bases and J by 4 bases, leaving 11 bases between them. CDR3 amino acids: CASSAPGLGANVLTF. The CDR3 nucleotides read TGTGCCAGCAGCGCCCCGGGTTTAGGGGCCAACGTCCTGACTTTC.

The chain joins TRBV3-1 (or the pseudogene TRBV3-2) to TRBJ2-7, with a possible D match to TRBD2 (5 bases). V gave up 3 bases and J gave up 0 bases, with 6 bases separating them. Per the germline V gene, CDR1 is LGHDT and CDR2 is YNNKEL (reference sequence). The CDR3 sequence is 13 residues long. The CDR3 is CASSQSGSYEQYF. Written as DNA, the CDR3 is TGTGCCAGCAGCCAGAGCGGCTCCTACGAGCAGTACTTC.